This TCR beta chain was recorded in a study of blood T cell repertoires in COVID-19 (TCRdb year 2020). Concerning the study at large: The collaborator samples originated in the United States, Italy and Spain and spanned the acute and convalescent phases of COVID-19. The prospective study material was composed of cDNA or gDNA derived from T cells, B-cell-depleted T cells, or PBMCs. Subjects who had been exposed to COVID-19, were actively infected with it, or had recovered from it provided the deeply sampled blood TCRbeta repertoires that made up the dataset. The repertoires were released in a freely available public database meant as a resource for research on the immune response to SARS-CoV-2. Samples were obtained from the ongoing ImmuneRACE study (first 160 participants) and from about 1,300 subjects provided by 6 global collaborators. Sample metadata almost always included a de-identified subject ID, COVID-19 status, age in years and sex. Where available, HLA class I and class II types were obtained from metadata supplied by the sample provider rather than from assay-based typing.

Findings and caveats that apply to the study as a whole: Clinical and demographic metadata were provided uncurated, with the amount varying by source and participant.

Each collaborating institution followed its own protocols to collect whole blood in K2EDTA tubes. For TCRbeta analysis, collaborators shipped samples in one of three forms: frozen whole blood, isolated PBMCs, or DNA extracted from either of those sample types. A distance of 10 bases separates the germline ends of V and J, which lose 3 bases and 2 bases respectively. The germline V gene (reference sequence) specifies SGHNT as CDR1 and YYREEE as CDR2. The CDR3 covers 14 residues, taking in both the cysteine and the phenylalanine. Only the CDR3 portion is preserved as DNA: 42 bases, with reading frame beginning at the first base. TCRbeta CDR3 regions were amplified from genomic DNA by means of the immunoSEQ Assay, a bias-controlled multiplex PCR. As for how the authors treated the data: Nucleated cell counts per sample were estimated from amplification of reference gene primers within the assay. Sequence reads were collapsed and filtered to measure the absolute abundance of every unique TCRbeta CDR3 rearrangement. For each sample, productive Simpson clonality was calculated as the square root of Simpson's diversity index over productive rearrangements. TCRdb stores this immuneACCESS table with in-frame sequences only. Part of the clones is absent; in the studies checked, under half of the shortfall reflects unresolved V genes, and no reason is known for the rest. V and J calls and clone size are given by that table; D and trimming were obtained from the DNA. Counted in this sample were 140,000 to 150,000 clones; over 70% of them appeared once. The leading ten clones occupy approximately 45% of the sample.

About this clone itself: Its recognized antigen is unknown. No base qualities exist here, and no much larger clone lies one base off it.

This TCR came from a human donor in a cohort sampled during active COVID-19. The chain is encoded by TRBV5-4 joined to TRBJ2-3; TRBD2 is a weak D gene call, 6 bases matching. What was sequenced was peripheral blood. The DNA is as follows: TGTGCCAGCAGCTCGGAGGGGATCACAGATACGCAGTATTTT. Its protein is CASSSEGITDTQYF.